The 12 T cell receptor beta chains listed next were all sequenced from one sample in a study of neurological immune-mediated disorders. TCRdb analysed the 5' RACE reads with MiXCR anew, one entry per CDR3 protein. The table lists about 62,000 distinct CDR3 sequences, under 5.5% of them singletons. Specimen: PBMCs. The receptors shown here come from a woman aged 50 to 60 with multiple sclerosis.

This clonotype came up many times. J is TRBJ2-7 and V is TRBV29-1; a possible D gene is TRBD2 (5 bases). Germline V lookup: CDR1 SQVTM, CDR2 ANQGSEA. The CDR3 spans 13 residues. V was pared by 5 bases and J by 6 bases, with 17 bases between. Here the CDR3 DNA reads TGCAGCGTTCAATCGGGGTCGCCGGGCGAGCAGTACTTC. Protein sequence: CSVQSGSPGEQYF.

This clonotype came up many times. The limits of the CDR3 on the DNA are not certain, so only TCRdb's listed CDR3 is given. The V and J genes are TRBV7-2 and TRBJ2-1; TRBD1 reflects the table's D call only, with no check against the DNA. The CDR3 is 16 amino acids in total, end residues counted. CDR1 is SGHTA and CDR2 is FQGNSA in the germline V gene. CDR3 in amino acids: CASSQSGFRFFGEQFF.

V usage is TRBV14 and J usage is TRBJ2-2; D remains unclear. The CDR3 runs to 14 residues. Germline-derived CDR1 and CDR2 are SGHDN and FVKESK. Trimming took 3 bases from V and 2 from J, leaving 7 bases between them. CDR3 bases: TGTGCCAGCAGCCAGGCGGCTAACACCGGGGAGCTGTTTTTT. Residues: CASSQAANTGELFF.

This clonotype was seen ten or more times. This CDR3 reads CASRKTGSRYGYTF. DNA of the CDR3: TGTGCCAGCAGGAAAACAGGGAGTAGGTATGGCTACACCTTC. The chain combines TRBV5-6 with TRBJ1-2, with D possibly TRBD1 on 6 matching bases. Trimming shortened V by 5 bases and J by 5 bases, and 16 bases separated the two germline ends. This CDR3 is built from 14 residues. CDR1 and CDR2 (germline): SGHDT, YYEEEE.

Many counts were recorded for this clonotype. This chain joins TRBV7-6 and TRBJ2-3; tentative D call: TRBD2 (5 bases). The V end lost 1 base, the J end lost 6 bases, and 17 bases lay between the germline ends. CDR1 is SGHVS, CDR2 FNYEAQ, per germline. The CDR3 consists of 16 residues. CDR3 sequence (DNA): TGTGCCAGCAGCTTAGTTGGTGGGCTAGCACGCGATACGCAGTATTTT. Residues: CASSLVGGLARDTQYF.

CDR3 nucleotide sequence: TGTGCAAGTCTTTTTTTGAATACGCAGTATTTT. The encoded protein is CASLFLNTQYF. The chain has TRBV12-2 and TRBJ2-3. TRBV12-2 is marked as a pseudogene. This CDR3 contains 11 residues.

The CDR3 bases are TGTGCCAGCTGGCTAGCGGGGGGGCCGACGGGTGAGACCCAGTACTTC. Its protein product is CASWLAGGPTGETQYF. The gene calls are TRBV7-2 and TRBJ2-5; 12 bases are shared with TRBD2. The germline gives CDR1 SGHTA, CDR2 FQGNSA. This CDR3 has 16 residues. V lost 8 bases, J lost 5 bases, and 12 bases stayed unmatched.

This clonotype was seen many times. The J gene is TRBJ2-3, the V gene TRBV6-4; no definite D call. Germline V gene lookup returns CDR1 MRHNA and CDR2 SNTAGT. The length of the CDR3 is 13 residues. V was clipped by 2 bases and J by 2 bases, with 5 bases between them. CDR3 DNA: TGTGCCAGCAGTGACAGGGTCACAGATACGCAGTATTTT. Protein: CASSDRVTDTQYF.

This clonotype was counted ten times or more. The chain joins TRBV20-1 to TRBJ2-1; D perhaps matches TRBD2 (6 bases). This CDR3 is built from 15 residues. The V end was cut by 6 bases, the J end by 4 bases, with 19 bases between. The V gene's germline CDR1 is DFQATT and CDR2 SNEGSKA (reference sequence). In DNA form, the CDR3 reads TGCAGTGCCGAAATTACGGGACTGAATTACAATGAGCAGTTCTTC. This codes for CSAEITGLNYNEQFF.

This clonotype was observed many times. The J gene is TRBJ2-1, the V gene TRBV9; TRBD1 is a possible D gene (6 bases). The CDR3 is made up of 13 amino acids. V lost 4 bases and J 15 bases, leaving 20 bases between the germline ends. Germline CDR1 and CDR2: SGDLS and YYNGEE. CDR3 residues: CASSPYVVGASFF. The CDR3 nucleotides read TGTGCCAGCAGCCCATACGTGGTGGGGGCCTCGTTCTTC.

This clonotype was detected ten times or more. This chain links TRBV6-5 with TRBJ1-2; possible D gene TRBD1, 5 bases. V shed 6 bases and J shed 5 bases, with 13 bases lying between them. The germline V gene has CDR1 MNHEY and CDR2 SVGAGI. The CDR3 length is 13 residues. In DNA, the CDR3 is TGTGCCAGCAGGACAGCCGCTTGGTATGGCTACACCTTC. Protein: CASRTAAWYGYTF.

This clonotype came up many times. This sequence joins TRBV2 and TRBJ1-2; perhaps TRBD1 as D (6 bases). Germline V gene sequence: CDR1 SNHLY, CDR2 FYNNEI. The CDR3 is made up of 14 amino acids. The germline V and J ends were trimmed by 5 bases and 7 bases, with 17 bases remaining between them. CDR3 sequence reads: CASSNRGRGGGYTF. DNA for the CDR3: TGTGCCAGCAGTAACCGGGGGCGGGGGGGTGGCTACACCTTC.